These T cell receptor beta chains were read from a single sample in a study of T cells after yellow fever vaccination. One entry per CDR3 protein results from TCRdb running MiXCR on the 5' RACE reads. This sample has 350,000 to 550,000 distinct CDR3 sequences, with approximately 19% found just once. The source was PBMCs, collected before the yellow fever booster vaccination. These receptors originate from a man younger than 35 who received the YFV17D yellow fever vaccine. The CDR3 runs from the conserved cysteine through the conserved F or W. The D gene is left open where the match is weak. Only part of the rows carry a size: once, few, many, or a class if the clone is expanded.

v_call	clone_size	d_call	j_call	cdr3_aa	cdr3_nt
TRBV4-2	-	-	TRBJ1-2	CASSLPWSDYGYTF	TGTGCCAGCAGCCTCCCGTGGTCGGACTATGGCTACACCTTC
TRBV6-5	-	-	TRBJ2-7	CASSPGPLTREQYF	TGTGCCAGCAGCCCCGGCCCCCTGACGAGGGAGCAGTACTTC
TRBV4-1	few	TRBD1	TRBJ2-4	CASSQDRDRGNIQYF	TGCGCCAGCAGCCAAGATCGGGACAGGGGAAACATTCAGTACTTC
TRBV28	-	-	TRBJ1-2	CASSPPGAEGYTF	TGTGCCAGCAGTCCGCCAGGGGCGGAGGGCTACACCTTC
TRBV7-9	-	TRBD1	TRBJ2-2	CASSLGTGGRTGELFF	TGTGCCAGCAGCTTAGGGACAGGTGGTCGGACCGGGGAGCTGTTTTTT
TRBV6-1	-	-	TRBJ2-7	CASSTGYYEQYF	TGTGCCAGCAGTACGGGGTACTACGAGCAGTACTTC
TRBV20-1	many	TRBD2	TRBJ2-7	CSASGTSGGLEQYF	TGCAGTGCGTCCGGGACTAGCGGGGGTCTCGAGCAGTACTTC
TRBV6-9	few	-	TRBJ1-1	CASSSWGALGAFF	TGTGCCAGCAGTTCTTGGGGGGCTCTGGGAGCTTTCTTT
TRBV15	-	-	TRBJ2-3	CATSRDPIGAEPDTQYF	TGTGCCACCAGCAGAGATCCCATAGGGGCTGAGCCAGATACGCAGTATTTT
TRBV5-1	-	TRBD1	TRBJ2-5	CASSPTGEGGETQYF	TGCGCCAGCAGCCCGACAGGGGAAGGTGGAGAGACCCAGTACTTC
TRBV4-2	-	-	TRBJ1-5	CASSPRARDSNQPQHF	TGTGCCAGCAGCCCCCGGGCTAGGGATAGCAATCAGCCCCAGCATTTT
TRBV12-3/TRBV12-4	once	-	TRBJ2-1	CASRLLGGRIYNEQFF	TGTGCCAGCAGGCTCCTGGGGGGCCGGATCTACAATGAGCAGTTCTTC
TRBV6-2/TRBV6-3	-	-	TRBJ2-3	CASSYSKWSDTQYF	TGTGCCAGCAGTTACTCGAAATGGTCAGATACGCAGTATTTT
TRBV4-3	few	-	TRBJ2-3	CASSQRSSNTDTQYF	TGCGCCAGCAGCCAAAGATCGTCCAACACAGATACGCAGTATTTT
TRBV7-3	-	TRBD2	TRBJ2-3	CASSLTWSGGAADTQYF	TGTGCCAGCAGCTTAACGTGGAGCGGGGGGGCAGCAGATACGCAGTATTTT
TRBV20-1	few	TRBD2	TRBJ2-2	CSAPMGVAGTGELFF	TGCAGTGCCCCGATGGGGGTAGCGGGCACCGGGGAGCTGTTTTTT
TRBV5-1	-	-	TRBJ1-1	CASSRPSGGSTEAFF	TGCGCCAGCAGCCGACCCTCGGGGGGAAGCACTGAAGCTTTCTTT
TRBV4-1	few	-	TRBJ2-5	CASSQPRETQYF	TGCGCCAGCAGCCAACCCCGGGAGACCCAGTACTTC
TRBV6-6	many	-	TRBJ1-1	CASSSAENTEAFF	TGTGCCAGCAGTTCGGCAGAGAACACTGAAGCTTTCTTT
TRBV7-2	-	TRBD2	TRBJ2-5	CASSPPGLAGGQTQYF	TGTGCCAGCAGCCCACCGGGACTAGCGGGGGGTCAGACCCAGTACTTC
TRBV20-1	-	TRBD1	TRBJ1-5	CSATGFLQGLSQPQHF	TGCAGTGCGACCGGCTTCTTACAGGGGTTGAGTCAGCCCCAGCATTTT
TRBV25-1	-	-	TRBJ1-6	CASSVTHGGDSPLHF	TGTGCCAGCAGTGTGACCCACGGAGGGGATTCACCCCTCCACTTT
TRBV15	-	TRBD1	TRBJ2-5	CATSREDGQGLETQYF	TGTGCCACCAGCAGAGAGGACGGACAGGGCCTTGAGACCCAGTACTTC
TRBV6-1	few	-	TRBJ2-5	CASSDVRSPETQYF	TGTGCCAGCAGTGACGTCCGGTCGCCAGAGACCCAGTACTTC
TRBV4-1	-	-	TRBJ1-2	CASSSRGQGYTF	TGCGCCAGCAGCAGCCGTGGGCAAGGCTACACCTTC
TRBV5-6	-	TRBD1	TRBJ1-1	CASSLLQGAMNTEAFF	TGTGCCAGCAGCTTACTCCAGGGGGCGATGAACACTGAAGCTTTCTTT
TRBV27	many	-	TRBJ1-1	CASSLIPGSTEAFF	TGTGCCAGCAGTTTAATCCCGGGTAGCACTGAAGCTTTCTTT
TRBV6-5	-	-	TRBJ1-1	CASSYWPGYMNTEAFF	TGTGCCAGCAGTTATTGGCCAGGTTATATGAACACTGAAGCTTTCTTT
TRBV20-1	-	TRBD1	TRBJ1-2	CSARATGYTF	TGCAGTGCTAGAGCGACAGGGTACACCTTC
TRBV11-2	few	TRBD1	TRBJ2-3	CANSRIYRGDTQYF	TGTGCCAACAGCCGTATCTACAGGGGGGATACGCAGTATTTT
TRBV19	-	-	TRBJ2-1	CASSISVSDNEQFF	TGTGCCAGTAGTATATCGGTATCAGACAATGAGCAGTTCTTC
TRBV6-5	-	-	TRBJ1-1	CASSYSFWGSNTEAFF	TGTGCCAGCAGTTACTCGTTCTGGGGCTCTAACACTGAAGCTTTCTTT
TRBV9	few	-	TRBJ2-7	CASSVEARSYEQYF	TGTGCCAGCAGCGTAGAAGCCCGCTCCTACGAGCAGTACTTC
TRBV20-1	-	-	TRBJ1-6	CSAGQRNSPLHF	TGCAGTGCCGGGCAGCGTAATTCACCCCTCCACTTT
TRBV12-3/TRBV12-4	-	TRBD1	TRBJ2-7	CASSEGTGGVSYEQYF	TGTGCCAGCAGTGAAGGGACAGGGGGCGTATCCTACGAGCAGTACTTC
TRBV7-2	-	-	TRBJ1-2	CASSSGLQAYGYTF	TGTGCCAGCAGCTCCGGGCTTCAGGCCTATGGCTACACCTTC